This is a list of T cell receptor beta chains from one sample in a study of blood T cell repertoires in COVID-19. The data were produced by immunoSEQ multiplex PCR, yet TCRdb's version contains in-frame clones alone and is incomplete. The repertoire holds about 120,000 clones, about 87% seen once, with more than 25% in the top ten. What was sequenced was peripheral blood. The receptors shown here come from a woman in her 70s with acute or convalescent COVID-19. Each CDR3 is given with its conserved first and last residue. The D gene is left open where the match is weak. Clone size is given for some rows only: seen once, a few or many times, or a class if the clone is expanded.

>TRBJ1-5|few|.|TRBV6-1
CASSEMVGVGQPQHF
TGTGCCAGCAGTGAAATGGTAGGGGTCGGTCAGCCCCAGCATTTT
>TRBJ1-1|.|.|TRBV24-1
CATKAPLNTEAFF
TGTGCCACCAAAGCGCCGTTGAACACTGAAGCTTTCTTT
>TRBJ1-4|few|.|TRBV5-1
CASSLGGLTNEKLFF
TGCGCCAGCAGCTTGGGGGGGCTAACTAATGAAAAACTGTTTTTT
>TRBJ2-7|.|.|TRBV5-1
CASRLRPEARYEQYF
TGCGCCAGCAGGCTTCGGCCGGAGGCCCGCTACGAGCAGTACTTC
>TRBJ2-6|.|.|TRBV6-5
CASSYNGPNVLTF
TGTGCCAGCAGTTACAACGGTCCCAACGTCCTGACTTTC
>TRBJ1-1|few|.|TRBV30
CASARRRDTEAFF
TGTGCCTCCGCTAGGAGGAGAGACACTGAAGCTTTCTTT
>TRBJ1-1|.|.|TRBV18
CASSPTGVNTEAFF
TGTGCCAGCTCACCAACAGGCGTGAACACTGAAGCTTTCTTT
>TRBJ2-1|.|TRBD2|TRBV5-1
CASSFPAGGLNEQFF
TGCGCCAGCAGCTTCCCAGCGGGGGGGCTCAATGAGCAGTTCTTC
>TRBJ2-7|.|.|TRBV27
CASRSRQVYEQYF
TGTGCCAGCAGATCTAGACAGGTCTACGAGCAGTACTTC
>TRBJ1-2|.|TRBD1|TRBV28
CASSSPDRYGYTF
TGTGCCAGCAGTTCCCCGGACAGGTATGGCTACACCTTC
>TRBJ2-3|.|.|TRBV28
CASSSPRGVDTQYF
TGTGCCAGCAGTTCCCCCAGGGGGGTAGATACGCAGTATTTT
>TRBJ1-5|.|.|TRBV30
CAWSVRSNQPQHF
TGTGCCTGGAGTGTGCGGAGCAATCAGCCCCAGCATTTT
>TRBJ1-2|.|TRBD1|TRBV7-6
CASSLETGVGYYGYTF
TGTGCCAGCAGCTTAGAGACAGGGGTCGGCTACTATGGCTACACCTTC
>TRBJ2-1|.|TRBD1|TRBV6-6
CASRDTGGEYNEQFF
TGTGCCAGCAGGGATACAGGGGGCGAATACAATGAGCAGTTCTTC
>TRBJ2-2|.|TRBD2|TRBV7-3
CASSLTPQRGATGELFF
TGTGCCAGCAGCTTAACCCCTCAGCGGGGGGCCACCGGGGAGCTGTTTTTT
>TRBJ1-5|once|TRBD1|TRBV10-3
CAISENPRDRGWQPQHF
TGTGCCATCAGTGAGAACCCCCGGGACAGGGGGTGGCAGCCCCAGCATTTT
>TRBJ1-5|once|.|TRBV10-1
CASSDTGPQPQHF
TGCGCCAGCAGTGATACAGGTCCCCAGCCCCAGCATTTT
>TRBJ1-6|.|TRBD1|TRBV28
CASTLLGQGGSPLHF
TGTGCCAGCACTCTTCTGGGACAGGGAGGCTCACCCCTCCACTTT
>TRBJ2-3|.|TRBD2|TRBV9
CASSHSGGAPDTQYF
TGTGCCAGCAGCCATAGCGGGGGGGCCCCAGATACGCAGTATTTT
>TRBJ1-3|.|.|TRBV6-5
CASMFPGGDTIYF
TGTGCCAGCATGTTCCCCGGGGGGGACACCATATATTTT
>TRBJ2-7|.|TRBD2|TRBV7-2
CASSLGGAVYEQYF
TGTGCCAGCAGTCTCGGGGGGGCGGTCTACGAGCAGTACTTC
>TRBJ1-1|.|TRBD1|TRBV18
CASSQGQAHLNTEAFF
TGTGCCAGCTCACAAGGACAGGCCCATTTGAACACTGAAGCTTTCTTT
>TRBJ1-1|.|TRBD1|TRBV6-5
CASSYADRVNTEAFF
TGTGCCAGCAGTTACGCAGACAGGGTGAACACTGAAGCTTTCTTT
>TRBJ1-4|once|.|TRBV5-1
CASPWSGKLFF
TGCGCCAGCCCCTGGTCGGGAAAACTGTTTTTT
>TRBJ1-5|.|.|TRBV6-5
CASTPQGRNQPQHF
TGTGCCAGCACCCCCCAGGGTCGCAATCAGCCCCAGCATTTT
>TRBJ2-3|.|TRBD2|TRBV27
CASRLGGASLDTQYF
TGTGCCAGCCGTCTCGGGGGGGCCAGTCTAGATACGCAGTATTTT
>TRBJ1-4|.|TRBD1|TRBV28
CASSTGQGYNEKLFF
TGTGCCAGCAGCACCGGACAGGGATATAATGAAAAACTGTTTTTT
>TRBJ1-1|.|.|TRBV5-1
CASSPMEQPNTEAFF
TGCGCCAGCAGCCCCATGGAACAGCCCAACACTGAAGCTTTCTTT
>TRBJ2-3|.|.|TRBV29-1
CSGGPSTTDTQYF
TGCAGCGGCGGGCCGAGTACCACAGATACGCAGTATTTT
>TRBJ1-4|.|TRBD1|TRBV28
CASSGSTGVPEKLFF
TGTGCCAGCAGTGGCTCGACAGGGGTTCCTGAAAAACTGTTTTTT
>TRBJ2-7|once|.|TRBV28
CASSWGQGYEQYF
TGTGCCAGCAGCTGGGGGCAGGGCTACGAGCAGTACTTC
>TRBJ1-1|.|.|TRBV28
CASSPTGGGMNTEAFF
TGTGCCAGCAGCCCGACTGGGGGAGGAATGAACACTGAAGCTTTCTTT
>TRBJ1-5|.|TRBD1|TRBV2
CASSGRAGGPNQPQHF
TGTGCCAGCAGTGGACGTGCAGGGGGGCCCAATCAGCCCCAGCATTTT
>TRBJ1-2|few|.|TRBV24-1
CATSRDTDYGYTF
TGTGCCACCAGTCGGGACACAGACTATGGCTACACCTTC
>TRBJ2-7|.|TRBD2|TRBV18
CASLSSGGTYEQYF
TGTGCCAGCTTATCTAGCGGGGGGACCTACGAGCAGTACTTC
>TRBJ1-5|.|TRBD1|TRBV6-1
CASSDQTGWGIQPQHF
TGTGCCAGCAGTGACCAGACAGGGTGGGGGATTCAGCCCCAGCATTTT
>TRBJ2-7|.|.|TRBV7-9
CASSPGQGGSYEQYF
TGTGCCAGCAGCCCCGGGCAGGGAGGATCCTACGAGCAGTACTTC
>TRBJ1-1|.|.|TRBV7-9
CASSTGLQNTEAFF
TGTGCCAGCAGCACTGGACTACAGAACACTGAAGCTTTCTTT
>TRBJ2-2|once|.|TRBV5-4
CASSLLDRGTGELFF
TGTGCCAGCAGCTTACTAGATCGGGGCACCGGGGAGCTGTTTTTT
>TRBJ2-3|.|TRBD1|TRBV6-5
CASTQGSYTDTQYF
TGTGCCAGTACACAGGGGTCCTACACAGATACGCAGTATTTT
>TRBJ1-4|.|TRBD1|TRBV7-8
CASSALRVLAGGVEKLFF
TGTGCCAGCAGCGCTCTTCGAGTGCTCGCAGGGGGCGTAGAAAAACTGTTTTTT
>TRBJ2-1|.|.|TRBV30
CAWSTEGGHRFF
TGTGCCTGGAGTACCGAGGGGGGGCATAGGTTCTTC
>TRBJ2-5|.|TRBD1|TRBV4-1
CASSQGSTGYQETQYF
TGCGCCAGCAGCCAAGGCTCGACAGGGTACCAAGAGACCCAGTACTTC
>TRBJ2-1|few|.|TRBV21-1
CASSHRTKRGAFIENEQFF
TGTGCCAGCAGCCATCGGACTAAGCGGGGGGCCTTTATTGAGAATGAGCAGTTCTTC
>TRBJ2-5|.|.|TRBV11-1
CASSLDRNQETQYF
TGTGCCAGCAGCCTCGACAGGAACCAAGAGACCCAGTACTTC
>TRBJ1-5|.|.|TRBV28
CASNTGSNQPQHF
TGTGCCAGCAACACAGGGTCCAATCAGCCCCAGCATTTT
>TRBJ1-2|once|.|TRBV5-4
CASRGGEDYGYTF
TGTGCCAGCAGAGGGGGGGAAGACTATGGCTACACCTTC
>TRBJ1-3|.|.|TRBV7-9
CASSSGAPLTGNTIYF
TGTGCCAGCAGCAGTGGGGCGCCACTGACAGGAAACACCATATATTTT
>TRBJ2-3|.|.|TRBV20-1
CSASILDTQYF
TGCAGTGCTAGTATCCTGGATACGCAGTATTTT
>TRBJ2-7|few|TRBD2|TRBV19
CASSISLRGVSEQYF
TGTGCCAGTAGTATCTCGCTTCGGGGGGTTTCCGAGCAGTACTTC
>TRBJ2-7|.|.|TRBV28
CASRPPGHKYEQYF
TGTGCCAGCAGACCCCCGGGACACAAGTACGAGCAGTACTTC
>TRBJ2-3|.|.|TRBV5-1
CASSLIGGPTDTQYF
TGCGCCAGCAGCCTCATTGGGGGCCCCACAGATACGCAGTATTTT
>TRBJ2-7|.|.|TRBV21-1
CASSKNECNPRGVYEQYF
TGTGCCAGCAGCAAAAACGAGTGTAACCCCAGGGGGGTATACGAGCAGTACTTC
>TRBJ1-4|.|.|TRBV5-1
CASSSTGSNEKLFF
TGCGCCAGCAGCTCGACAGGTTCTAATGAAAAACTGTTTTTT
>TRBJ1-2|.|.|TRBV7-2
CASSSSLGRYGYTF
TGTGCCAGCAGCTCCTCGTTGGGGCGCTATGGCTACACCTTC
>TRBJ1-1|.|.|TRBV30
CAWQGTLNTEAFF
TGTGCCTGGCAGGGTACCCTGAACACTGAAGCTTTCTTT